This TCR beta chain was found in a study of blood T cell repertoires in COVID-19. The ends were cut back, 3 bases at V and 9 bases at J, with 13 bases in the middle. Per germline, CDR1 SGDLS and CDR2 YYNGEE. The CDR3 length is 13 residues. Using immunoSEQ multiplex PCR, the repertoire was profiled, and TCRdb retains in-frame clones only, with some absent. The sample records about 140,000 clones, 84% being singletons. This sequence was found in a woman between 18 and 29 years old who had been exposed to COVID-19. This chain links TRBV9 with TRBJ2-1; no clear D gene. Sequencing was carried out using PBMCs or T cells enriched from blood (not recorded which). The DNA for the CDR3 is TGTGCCAGCAGCGCTGAGTATGGCGGTGAGCAGTTCTTC. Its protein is CASSAEYGGEQFF.